This T cell receptor beta chain was recorded in a study of blood T cell repertoires in COVID-19. On the study more broadly: Italy, Spain and the United States were the sources of the convalescent and acute COVID-19 samples. The cDNA or gDNA used as material had been derived from T cells, B-cell-depleted T cells, or PBMCs.

Germline CDR1 reads LGHNA; CDR2 reads YSLEER. V shed 10 bases and J shed 4 bases, with 20 bases lying between them. The CDR3 has 15 amino acids. Data came from immunoSEQ multiplex PCR; TCRdb stores just in-frame clones and leaves some out. The data contain over 600,000 clones, 85% to 90% of them singletons. The TCR comes from a woman between 18 and 29 years old with acute or convalescent COVID-19. Material: peripheral blood. The V gene is TRBV4-3, the J gene TRBJ1-3; a weak D match, TRBD1 (6 bases). CDR3 sequence (DNA): TGCGCCACCGCTCGGACAGCCGGAGAAGGAAACACCATATATTTT. This translates into CATARTAGEGNTIYF.